This TCR beta chain emerged from a study of radiotherapy plus CTLA-4 blockade in lung cancer. Here immunoSEQ multiplex PCR was the method, and the copy in TCRdb shows in-frame clones only, minus some. The sample shows tens of thousands of clones, about two thirds of them seen only once. This sequence was found in a human donor with non-small cell lung cancer who had stable disease on radiotherapy plus ipilimumab. This specimen consisted of peripheral blood, obtained from a patient treated with radiotherapy plus ipilimumab.

The CDR3 region is CASSPVRWPGGYNSPLHF. DNA of the CDR3: TGTGCCAGCAGCCCAGTGAGGTGGCCGGGAGGATATAATTCACCCCTCCACTTT. The V and J genes are TRBV7-2 and TRBJ1-6; no definite D call. Germline V gene sequence: CDR1 SGHTA, CDR2 FQGNSA. V lost 5 bases and J lost 4, with 21 bases in between. This CDR3 has 18 residues.